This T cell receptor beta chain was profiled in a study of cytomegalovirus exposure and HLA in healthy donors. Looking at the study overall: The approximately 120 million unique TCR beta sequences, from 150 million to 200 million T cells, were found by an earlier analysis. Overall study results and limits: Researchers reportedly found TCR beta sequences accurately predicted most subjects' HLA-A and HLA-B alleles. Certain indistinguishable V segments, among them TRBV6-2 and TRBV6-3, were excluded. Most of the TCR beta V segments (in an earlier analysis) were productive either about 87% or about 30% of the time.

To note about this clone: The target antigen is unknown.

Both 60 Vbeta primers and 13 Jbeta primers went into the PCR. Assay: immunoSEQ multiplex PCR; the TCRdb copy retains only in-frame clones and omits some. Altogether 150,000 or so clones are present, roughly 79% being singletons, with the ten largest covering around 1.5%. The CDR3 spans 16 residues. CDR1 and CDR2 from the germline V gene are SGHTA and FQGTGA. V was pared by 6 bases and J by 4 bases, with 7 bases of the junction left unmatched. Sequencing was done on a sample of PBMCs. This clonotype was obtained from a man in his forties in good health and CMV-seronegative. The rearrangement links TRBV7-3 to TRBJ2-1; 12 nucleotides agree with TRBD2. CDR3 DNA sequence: TGTGCCAGCAGTCCGACTAGCGGGAGCGAGTACAATGAGCAGTTCTTC. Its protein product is CASSPTSGSEYNEQFF.